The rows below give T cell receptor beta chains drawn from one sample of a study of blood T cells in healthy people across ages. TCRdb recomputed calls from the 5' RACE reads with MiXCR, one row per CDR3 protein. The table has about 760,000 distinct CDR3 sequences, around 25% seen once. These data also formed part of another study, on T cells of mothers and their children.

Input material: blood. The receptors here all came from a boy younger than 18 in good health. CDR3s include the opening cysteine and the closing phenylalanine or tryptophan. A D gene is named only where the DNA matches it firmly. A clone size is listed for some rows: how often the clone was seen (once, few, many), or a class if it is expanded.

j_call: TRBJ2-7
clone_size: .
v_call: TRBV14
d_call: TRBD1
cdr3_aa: CASSQGPGQRPYEQYF
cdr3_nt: TGTGCCAGCAGCCAAGGACCGGGACAGAGACCCTACGAGCAGTACTTC

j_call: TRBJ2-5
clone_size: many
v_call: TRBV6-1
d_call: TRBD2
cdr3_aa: CAAFPTASGGQETQYF
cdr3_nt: TGTGCCGCCTTCCCAACGGCTAGCGGGGGGCAAGAGACCCAGTACTTC

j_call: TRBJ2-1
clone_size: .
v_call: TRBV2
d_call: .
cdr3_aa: CASTLRGVGNEQFF
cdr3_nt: TGTGCCAGTACGTTACGCGGGGTTGGCAATGAGCAGTTCTTC

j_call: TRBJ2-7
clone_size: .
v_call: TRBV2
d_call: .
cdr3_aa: CASREDTYEQYF
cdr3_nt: TGTGCCAGCAGGGAGGACACTTACGAGCAGTACTTC

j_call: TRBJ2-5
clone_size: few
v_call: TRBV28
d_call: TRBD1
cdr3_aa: CASSFAQGAKETQYF
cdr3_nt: TGTGCCAGCAGTTTTGCCCAGGGGGCGAAAGAGACCCAGTACTTC

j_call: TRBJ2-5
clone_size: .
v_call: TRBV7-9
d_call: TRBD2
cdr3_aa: CASSLGLLAGETQYF
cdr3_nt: TGTGCCAGCAGCTTAGGATTACTAGCGGGAGAGACCCAGTACTTC

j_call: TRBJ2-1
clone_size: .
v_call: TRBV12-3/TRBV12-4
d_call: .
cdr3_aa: CASTERTVSYNEQFF
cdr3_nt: TGTGCCAGCACCGAGCGGACCGTTTCCTACAATGAGCAGTTCTTC

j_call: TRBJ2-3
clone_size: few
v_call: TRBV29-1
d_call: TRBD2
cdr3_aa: CSVERGTSGGAPTDTQYF
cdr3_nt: TGCAGCGTTGAAAGAGGGACTAGCGGGGGGGCCCCCACAGATACGCAGTATTTT

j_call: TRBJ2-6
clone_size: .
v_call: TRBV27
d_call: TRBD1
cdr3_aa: CASSVGQGARGANVLTF
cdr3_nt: TGTGCCAGCAGCGTGGGACAGGGGGCGCGTGGGGCCAACGTCCTGACTTTC

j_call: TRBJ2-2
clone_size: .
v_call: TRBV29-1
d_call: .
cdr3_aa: CSGYPGLTGELFF
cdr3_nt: TGCAGCGGTTATCCGGGACTCACCGGGGAGCTGTTTTTT

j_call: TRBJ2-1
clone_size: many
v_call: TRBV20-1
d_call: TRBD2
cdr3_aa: CSAPTSGKDNNEQFF
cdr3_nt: TGCAGTGCGCCGACTAGCGGGAAGGATAACAATGAGCAGTTCTTC

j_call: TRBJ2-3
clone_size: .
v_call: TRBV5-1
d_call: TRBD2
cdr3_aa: CASSYGLAGLTGADTQYF
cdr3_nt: TGCGCCAGCAGCTACGGACTAGCGGGACTCACCGGGGCAGATACGCAGTATTTT

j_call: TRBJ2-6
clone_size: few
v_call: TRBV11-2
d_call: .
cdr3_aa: CASSSPPSRSGANVLTF
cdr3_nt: TGTGCCAGCAGCTCCCCCCCCAGCAGATCTGGGGCCAACGTCCTGACTTTC

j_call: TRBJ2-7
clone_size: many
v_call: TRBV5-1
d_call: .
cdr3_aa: CASSLGAGYEQYF
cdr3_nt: TGTGCCAGCAGCTTAGGAGCCGGCTACGAGCAGTACTTC

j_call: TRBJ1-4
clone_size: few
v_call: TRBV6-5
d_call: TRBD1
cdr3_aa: CASSYVRGNEKLFF
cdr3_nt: TGTGCCAGCAGTTACGTCAGGGGGAATGAAAAACTGTTTTTT

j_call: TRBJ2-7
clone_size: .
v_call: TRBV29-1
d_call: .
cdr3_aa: CSVAGTDTYEQYF
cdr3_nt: TGCAGCGTGGCCGGGACGGATACCTACGAGCAGTACTTC

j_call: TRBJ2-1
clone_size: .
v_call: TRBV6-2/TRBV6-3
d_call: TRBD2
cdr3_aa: CASSTLAAEQFF
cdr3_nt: TGTGCCAGCAGTACCCTAGCGGCTGAGCAGTTCTTC

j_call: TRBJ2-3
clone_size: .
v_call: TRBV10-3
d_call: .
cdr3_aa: CAISEKRGTDTQYF
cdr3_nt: TGTGCCATCAGTGAGAAGCGGGGCACAGATACGCAGTATTTT

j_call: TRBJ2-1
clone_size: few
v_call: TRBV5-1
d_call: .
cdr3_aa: CASSLEGSWGRNEQFF
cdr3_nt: TGCGCCAGCAGCTTGGAGGGGAGCTGGGGGCGTAATGAGCAGTTCTTC

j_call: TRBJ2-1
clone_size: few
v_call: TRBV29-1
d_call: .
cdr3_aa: CSVVDPWGNEQFF
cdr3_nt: TGCAGCGTTGTGGACCCTTGGGGAAATGAGCAGTTCTTC

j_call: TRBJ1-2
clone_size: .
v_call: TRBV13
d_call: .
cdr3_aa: CASSSRTATNYGYTF
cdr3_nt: TGTGCCAGCAGCTCCCGGACCGCAACTAACTATGGCTACACCTTC

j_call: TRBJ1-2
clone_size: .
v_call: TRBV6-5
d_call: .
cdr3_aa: CASSYSSLRGAGEGYTF
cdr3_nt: TGTGCCAGCAGTTACTCAAGTTTACGGGGGGCCGGAGAAGGCTACACCTTC